Listed here is a single T cell receptor beta chain. What it recognizes is unknown. This specimen comes from a study of STAT5B mutations in CD4+ large granular lymphocyte leukemia. Study-level information: Among healthy donors, a particular HLA allele went with more CDR3 'QG' motifs. Findings and caveats of the study: Without putative leukemic clones, patient CD4-sorted repertoires remained more clonal than healthy CD4+ repertoires. Compared with healthy controls (2/35), patient top clones favored TRBV06 (8/27). No patients shared main leukemic clonotypes, though 20% to 25% appeared at low frequency elsewhere.

Method: immunoSEQ multiplex PCR; TCRdb's copy keeps in-frame clones and lacks some. The data contain about 32,000 clones, around four fifths of them seen just once; the ten biggest clones take up 4% to 5.5%. The J segment lost 4 bases and the V segment lost 6 bases, leaving 4 bases of the junction unmatched. Germline loops: CDR1 SGHRS, CDR2 YFSETQ. This CDR3 is built from 13 residues. The sample consisted of CD4+ T cells from blood buffy coats. V and J are TRBV5-1 and TRBJ1-1; 9 positions agree with TRBD1. The sequence derives from a human donor in good health. As DNA, the CDR3 is TGCGCCAGCAAGGAGACAGGGGGCACTGAAGCTTTCTTT. Its translation: CASKETGGTEAFF.